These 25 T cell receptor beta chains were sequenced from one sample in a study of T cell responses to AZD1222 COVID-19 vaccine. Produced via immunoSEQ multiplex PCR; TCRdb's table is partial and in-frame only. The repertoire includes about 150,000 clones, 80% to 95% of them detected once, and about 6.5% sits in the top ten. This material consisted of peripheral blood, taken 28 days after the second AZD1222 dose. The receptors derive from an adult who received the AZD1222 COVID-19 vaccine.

The CDR3: CASSLDGQGNQPQHF. In DNA form, the CDR3 reads TGTGCCAGCAGCTTAGACGGACAGGGCAATCAGCCCCAGCATTTT. This sequence joins TRBV11-2 and TRBJ1-5; 7 bases align to TRBD1. Germline CDR1 and CDR2: SGHAT and FQNNGV. With V trimmed by 0 bases and J by 2 bases, 1 base remained unmatched. The CDR3 contains 15 residues.

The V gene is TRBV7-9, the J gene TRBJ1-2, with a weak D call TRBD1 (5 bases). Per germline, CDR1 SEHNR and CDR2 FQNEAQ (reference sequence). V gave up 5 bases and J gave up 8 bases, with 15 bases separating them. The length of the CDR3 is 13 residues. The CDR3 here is CASSPENWDGYTF. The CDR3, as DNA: TGTGCCAGCAGCCCGGAGAATTGGGACGGCTACACCTTC.

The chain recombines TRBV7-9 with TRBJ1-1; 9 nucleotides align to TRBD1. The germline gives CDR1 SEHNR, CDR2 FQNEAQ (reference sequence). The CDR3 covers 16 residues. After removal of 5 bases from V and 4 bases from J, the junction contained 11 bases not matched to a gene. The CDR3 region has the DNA TGTGCCAGCAGCCCGATAACAGGGGGCTTGGCCACTGAAGCTTTCTTT. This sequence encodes CASSPITGGLATEAFF. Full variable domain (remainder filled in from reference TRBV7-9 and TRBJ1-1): DTGVSQNPRHKITKRGQNVTFRCDPISEHNRLYWYRQTLGQGPEFLTYFQNEAQLEKSRLLSDRFSAERPKGSFSTLEIQRTEQGDSAMYLCASSPITGGLATEAFFGQGTRLTVV.

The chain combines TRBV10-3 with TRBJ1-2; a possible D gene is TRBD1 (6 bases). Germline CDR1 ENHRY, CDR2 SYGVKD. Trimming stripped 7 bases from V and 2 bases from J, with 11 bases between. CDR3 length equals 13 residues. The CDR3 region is CAITQGRNYGYTF. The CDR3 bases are TGTGCCATCACGCAGGGGCGGAACTATGGCTACACCTTC.

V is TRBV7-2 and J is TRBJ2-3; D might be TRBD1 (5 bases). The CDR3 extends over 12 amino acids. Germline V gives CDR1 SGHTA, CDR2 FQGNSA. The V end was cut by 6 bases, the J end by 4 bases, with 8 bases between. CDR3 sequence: CASRIQADTQYF. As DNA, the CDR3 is TGTGCCAGCAGAATACAGGCAGATACGCAGTATTTT.

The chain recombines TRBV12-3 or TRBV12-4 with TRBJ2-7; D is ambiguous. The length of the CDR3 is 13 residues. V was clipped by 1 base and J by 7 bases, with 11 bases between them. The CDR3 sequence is CASSLVPSLEQYF. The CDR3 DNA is TGTGCCAGCAGTTTAGTTCCGAGTTTAGAGCAGTACTTC.

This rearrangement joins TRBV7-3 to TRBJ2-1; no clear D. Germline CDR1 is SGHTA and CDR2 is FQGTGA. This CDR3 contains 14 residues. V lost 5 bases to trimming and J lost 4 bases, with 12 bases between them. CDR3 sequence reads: CASSTQASYNEQFF. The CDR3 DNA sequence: TGTGCCAGCAGCACACAAGCTAGTTACAATGAGCAGTTCTTC.

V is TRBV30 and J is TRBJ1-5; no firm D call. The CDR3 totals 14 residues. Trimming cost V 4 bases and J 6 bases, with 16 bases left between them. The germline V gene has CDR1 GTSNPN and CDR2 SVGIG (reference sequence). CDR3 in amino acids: CAWTRGQEGQPQHF. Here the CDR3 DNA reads TGTGCCTGGACCCGAGGGCAGGAGGGTCAGCCCCAGCATTTT. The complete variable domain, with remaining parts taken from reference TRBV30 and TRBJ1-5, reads SQTIHQWPATLVQPVGSPLSLECTVEGTSNPNLYWYRQAAGRGLQLLFYSVGIGQISSEVPQNLSASRPQDRQFILSSKKLLLSDSGFYLCAWTRGQEGQPQHFGDGTRLSIL.

CDR3 in amino acids: CAWSPTGTNEKLFF. As DNA, the CDR3 is TGTGCCTGGAGCCCGACAGGGACTAATGAAAAACTGTTTTTT. The rearrangement links TRBV30 to TRBJ1-4; 7 positions agree with TRBD1. J lost 2 bases, V lost 3 bases, and 3 bases had no gene match. The germline CDR1 and CDR2 sequences are GTSNPN and SVGIG (reference sequence). The CDR3 has 14 amino acids.

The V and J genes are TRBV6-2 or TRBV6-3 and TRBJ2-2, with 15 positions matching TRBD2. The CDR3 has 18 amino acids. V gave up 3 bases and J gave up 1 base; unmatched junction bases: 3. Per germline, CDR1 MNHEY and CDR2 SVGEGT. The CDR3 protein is CASSYPGLAGGNTGELFF. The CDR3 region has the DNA TGTGCCAGCAGTTATCCGGGACTAGCGGGGGGGAACACCGGGGAGCTGTTTTTT.

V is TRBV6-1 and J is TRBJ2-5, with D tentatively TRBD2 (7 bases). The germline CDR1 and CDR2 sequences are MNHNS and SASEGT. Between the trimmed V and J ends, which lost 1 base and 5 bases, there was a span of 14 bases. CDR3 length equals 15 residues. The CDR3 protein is CASSEGEGGKETQYF. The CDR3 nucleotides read TGTGCCAGCAGTGAAGGAGAGGGGGGGAAGGAGACCCAGTACTTC.

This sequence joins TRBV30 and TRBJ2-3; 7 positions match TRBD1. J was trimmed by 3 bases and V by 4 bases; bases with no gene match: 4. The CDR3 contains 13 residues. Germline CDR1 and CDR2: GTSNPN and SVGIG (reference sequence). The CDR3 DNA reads TGTGCCTGGAAGCCAGGGGGAACAGATACGCAGTATTTT. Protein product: CAWKPGGTDTQYF.

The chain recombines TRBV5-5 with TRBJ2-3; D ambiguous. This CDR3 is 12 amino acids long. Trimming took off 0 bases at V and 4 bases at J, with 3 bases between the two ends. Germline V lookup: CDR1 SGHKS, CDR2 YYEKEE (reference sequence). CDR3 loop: CASSLEADTQYF. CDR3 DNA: TGTGCCAGCAGCTTGGAGGCAGATACGCAGTATTTT.

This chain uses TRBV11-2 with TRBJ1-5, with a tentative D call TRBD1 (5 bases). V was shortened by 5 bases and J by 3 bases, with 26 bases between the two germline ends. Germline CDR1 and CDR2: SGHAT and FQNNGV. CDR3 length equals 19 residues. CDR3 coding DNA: TGTGCCAGCAGCCTCAAGGGGTCAAGTATAGCAAAGGTCAATCAGCCCCAGCATTTT. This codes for CASSLKGSSIAKVNQPQHF.

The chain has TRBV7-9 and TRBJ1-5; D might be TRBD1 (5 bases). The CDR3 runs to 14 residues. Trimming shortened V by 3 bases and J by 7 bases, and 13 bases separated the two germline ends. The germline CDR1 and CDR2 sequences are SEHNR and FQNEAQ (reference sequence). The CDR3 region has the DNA TGTGCCAGCAGCTTTGGAGGGGCCGGGCAGCCCCAGCATTTT. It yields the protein CASSFGGAGQPQHF. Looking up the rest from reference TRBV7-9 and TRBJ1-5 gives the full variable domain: DTGVSQNPRHKITKRGQNVTFRCDPISEHNRLYWYRQTLGQGPEFLTYFQNEAQLEKSRLLSDRFSAERPKGSFSTLEIQRTEQGDSAMYLCASSFGGAGQPQHFGDGTRLSIL.

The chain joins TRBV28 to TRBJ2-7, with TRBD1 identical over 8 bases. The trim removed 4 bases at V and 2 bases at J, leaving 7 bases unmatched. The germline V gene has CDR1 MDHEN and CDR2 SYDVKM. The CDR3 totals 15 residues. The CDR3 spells CASSSVRDRTYEQYF. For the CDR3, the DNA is TGTGCCAGCAGTTCCGTAAGGGACAGGACCTACGAGCAGTACTTC.

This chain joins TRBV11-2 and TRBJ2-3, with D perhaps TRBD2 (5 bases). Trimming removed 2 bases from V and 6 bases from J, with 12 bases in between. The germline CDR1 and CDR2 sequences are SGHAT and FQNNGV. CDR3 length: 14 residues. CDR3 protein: CASSLWLASDTQYF. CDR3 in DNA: TGTGCCAGCAGCTTATGGCTAGCATCCGATACGCAGTATTTT.

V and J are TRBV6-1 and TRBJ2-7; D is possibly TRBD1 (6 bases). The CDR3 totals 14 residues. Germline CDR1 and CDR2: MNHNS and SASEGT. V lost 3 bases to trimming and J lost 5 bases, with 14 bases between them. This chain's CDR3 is CASSERGQTNEQYF. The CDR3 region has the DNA TGTGCCAGCAGTGAGAGGGGACAAACCAACGAGCAGTACTTC.

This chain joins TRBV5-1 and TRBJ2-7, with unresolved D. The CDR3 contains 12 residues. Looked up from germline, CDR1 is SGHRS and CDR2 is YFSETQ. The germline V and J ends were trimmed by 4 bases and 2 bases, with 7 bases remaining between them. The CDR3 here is CASSNDAYEQYF. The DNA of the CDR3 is TGCGCCAGCAGCAACGATGCCTACGAGCAGTACTTC.

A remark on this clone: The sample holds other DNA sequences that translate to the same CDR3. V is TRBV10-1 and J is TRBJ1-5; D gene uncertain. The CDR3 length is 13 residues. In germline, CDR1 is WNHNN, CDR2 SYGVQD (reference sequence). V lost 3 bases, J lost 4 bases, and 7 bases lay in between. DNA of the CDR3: TGCGCCAGCAGTGACCGAGGGAATCAGCCCCAGCATTTT. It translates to CASSDRGNQPQHF.

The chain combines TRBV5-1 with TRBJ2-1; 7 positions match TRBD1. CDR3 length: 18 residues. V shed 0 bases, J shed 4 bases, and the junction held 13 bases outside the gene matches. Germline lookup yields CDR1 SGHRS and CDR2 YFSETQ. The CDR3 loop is CASSLGSGTANPYNEQFF. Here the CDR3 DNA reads TGCGCCAGCAGCTTGGGATCTGGGACAGCTAATCCTTACAATGAGCAGTTCTTC.

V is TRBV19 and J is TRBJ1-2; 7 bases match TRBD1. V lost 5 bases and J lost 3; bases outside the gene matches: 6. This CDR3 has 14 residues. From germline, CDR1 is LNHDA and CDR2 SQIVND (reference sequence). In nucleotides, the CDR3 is TGTGCCAGTAGTTATCCCGACAGGGACTATGGCTACACCTTC. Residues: CASSYPDRDYGYTF.

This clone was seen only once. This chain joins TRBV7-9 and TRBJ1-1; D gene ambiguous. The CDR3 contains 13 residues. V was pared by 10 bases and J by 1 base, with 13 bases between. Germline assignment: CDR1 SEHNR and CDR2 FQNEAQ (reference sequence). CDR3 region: CATRGSWNTEAFF. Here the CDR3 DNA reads TGTGCCACACGAGGGTCGTGGAACACTGAAGCTTTCTTT.

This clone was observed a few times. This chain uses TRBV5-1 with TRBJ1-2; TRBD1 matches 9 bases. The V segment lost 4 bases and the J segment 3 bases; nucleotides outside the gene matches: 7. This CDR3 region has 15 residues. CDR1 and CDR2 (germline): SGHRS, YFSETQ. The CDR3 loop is CASSPTGGADYGYTF. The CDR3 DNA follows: TGCGCCAGCAGCCCAACAGGGGGCGCGGACTATGGCTACACCTTC.

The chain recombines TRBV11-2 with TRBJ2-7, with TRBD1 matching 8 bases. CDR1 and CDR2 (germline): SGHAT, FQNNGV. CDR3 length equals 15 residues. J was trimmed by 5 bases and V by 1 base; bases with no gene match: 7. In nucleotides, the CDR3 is TGTGCCAGCAGCTTAGTGAACAGGGGGACCCACGAGCAGTACTTC. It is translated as CASSLVNRGTHEQYF.